This TCR beta chain was identified during a study of early T cells in non-severe SARS-CoV-2 infection. About the research overall: Investigators sequenced bulk RNA drawn from unsorted whole blood, and chains remained unpaired. Study findings and constraints: Sequences matched to VDJdb favored anti-spike CD8 responses, while private and CD4 specificities were missed.

The protocol attached unique molecular identifiers to individual cDNA molecules. In TCRdb, the 5' RACE reads were re-called with MiXCR into one record per CDR3 protein. There are roughly 92,000 distinct CDR3 sequences in the sample; 12% occur only once, and about 4.6% lies in the top ten. This clonotype has more than one count but fewer than ten. The antigen is unknown. Trimming left V 2 bases short and J 0 bases short, with 13 bases between. Germline V gene lookup returns CDR1 SGDLS and CDR2 YYNGEE. The CDR3 sequence is 16 residues long. The chain employs TRBV9 and TRBJ2-3; D possibly corresponds to TRBD2 (5 bases). This sequence was found in an adult who was a healthcare worker with PCR-confirmed SARS-CoV-2 infection or an uninfected control (not recorded which). The input for sequencing was whole blood, taken at baseline. The CDR3 region is CASSVEGGPSTDTQYF. The CDR3 DNA reads as TGTGCCAGCAGCGTCGAGGGCGGGCCTAGCACAGATACGCAGTATTTT.